This is a list of T cell receptor beta chains from one sample in a study of cytomegalovirus exposure and HLA in healthy donors. This table comes from immunoSEQ multiplex PCR, and its TCRdb copy is limited to in-frame clones, with some not included. The sample has roughly 180,000 clones, about four fifths seen once. The sequenced sample was PBMCs. These receptor sequences come from a male donor in good health and CMV-seronegative. The CDR3 runs from the conserved cysteine through the conserved F or W. D genes are given only for firm matches. Rows may omit the clone size; those that give it use once, few, many or a size class.

abundance: -; d_gene: -; v_gene: TRBV7-7; len: 15; j_gene: TRBJ1-3; CDR3nt: TGTGCCAGCAGCCCCAGTCATGGCTCTGGAAACACCATATATTTT; CDR3aa: CASSPSHGSGNTIYF
abundance: -; d_gene: -; v_gene: TRBV5-8; len: 15; j_gene: TRBJ2-3; CDR3nt: TGTGCCAGCAGCTTGACAGGGGAGGATGTAGATACGCAGTATTTT; CDR3aa: CASSLTGEDVDTQYF
abundance: -; d_gene: -; v_gene: TRBV4-2; len: 15; j_gene: TRBJ2-4; CDR3nt: TGTGCCAGCAGCCAAGCGTGGGCTGGCCAAAACATTCAGTACTTC; CDR3aa: CASSQAWAGQNIQYF
abundance: few; d_gene: TRBD1; v_gene: TRBV18; len: 13; j_gene: TRBJ1-2; CDR3nt: TGTGCCAGCTCACCGAATACAGGGGATGGCTACACCTTC; CDR3aa: CASSPNTGDGYTF
abundance: -; d_gene: -; v_gene: TRBV4-3; len: 15; j_gene: TRBJ1-2; CDR3nt: TGCGCCAGCAGCCAGGTCCGGGGGGGGTTAAATGGCTACACCTTC; CDR3aa: CASSQVRGGLNGYTF
abundance: -; d_gene: -; v_gene: TRBV7-3; len: 13; j_gene: TRBJ2-1; CDR3nt: TGTGCCAGCAGCTTGCCTGCAGCGAATGAGCAGTTCTTC; CDR3aa: CASSLPAANEQFF
abundance: -; d_gene: TRBD1; v_gene: TRBV7-2; len: 16; j_gene: TRBJ1-1; CDR3nt: TGTGCCAGCAGCTACGGACAGGGCGTAAGGAACACTGAAGCTTTCTTT; CDR3aa: CASSYGQGVRNTEAFF
abundance: -; d_gene: -; v_gene: TRBV9; len: 14; j_gene: TRBJ1-4; CDR3nt: TGTGCCAGCTCACGCAGGGTTGCTAATGAAAAACTGTTTTTT; CDR3aa: CASSRRVANEKLFF
abundance: few; d_gene: TRBD1; v_gene: TRBV28; len: 16; j_gene: TRBJ2-3; CDR3nt: TGTGCCAGCAGTTTCGGACAGGGGGGGAGCACAGATACGCAGTATTTT; CDR3aa: CASSFGQGGSTDTQYF
abundance: -; d_gene: TRBD1; v_gene: TRBV5-1; len: 17; j_gene: TRBJ1-2; CDR3nt: TGCGCCAGCAGCTTGGACGGACAGGGAAAAGCTAACTATGGCTACACCTTC; CDR3aa: CASSLDGQGKANYGYTF
abundance: -; d_gene: -; v_gene: TRBV4-1; len: 14; j_gene: TRBJ1-1; CDR3nt: TGCGCCAGCAGCCAAGTACAGACGAACACTGAAGCTTTCTTT; CDR3aa: CASSQVQTNTEAFF
abundance: -; d_gene: TRBD2; v_gene: TRBV10-3; len: 15; j_gene: TRBJ2-5; CDR3nt: TGTGCCATCAGCCCCGGGACTAGCGGGACAGAGACCCAGTACTTC; CDR3aa: CAISPGTSGTETQYF
abundance: once; d_gene: TRBD1; v_gene: TRBV9; len: 16; j_gene: TRBJ1-4; CDR3nt: TGTGCCAGCAGCGTAGCTGTGAGACAGGGGAATGAAAAACTGTTTTTT; CDR3aa: CASSVAVRQGNEKLFF
abundance: -; d_gene: -; v_gene: TRBV7-7; len: 14; j_gene: TRBJ2-5; CDR3nt: TGTGCCAGCAGCTTAGGACAGGAGGAGGAGACCCAGTACTTC; CDR3aa: CASSLGQEEETQYF
abundance: -; d_gene: -; v_gene: TRBV9; len: 16; j_gene: TRBJ2-3; CDR3nt: TGTGCCAGCAGCGTAAGCGTAGCAGAAACAACAGATACGCAGTATTTT; CDR3aa: CASSVSVAETTDTQYF
abundance: -; d_gene: -; v_gene: TRBV11-3; len: 14; j_gene: TRBJ2-3; CDR3nt: TGTGCCAGCAGCCATTCGACTAGCACAGATACGCAGTATTTT; CDR3aa: CASSHSTSTDTQYF
abundance: -; d_gene: -; v_gene: TRBV7-8; len: 13; j_gene: TRBJ2-7; CDR3nt: TGTGCCAGCAGTTTCGACAGCACCTACGAGCAGTACTTC; CDR3aa: CASSFDSTYEQYF
abundance: -; d_gene: -; v_gene: TRBV5-1; len: 15; j_gene: TRBJ1-1; CDR3nt: TGCGCCAGCAGCTCTAGCCCCAACCCGAACACTGAAGCTTTCTTT; CDR3aa: CASSSSPNPNTEAFF
abundance: -; d_gene: TRBD2; v_gene: TRBV7-7; len: 15; j_gene: TRBJ2-5; CDR3nt: TGTGCCAGCAGCTTAGCTGGACTAGCGAAAGAGACCCAGTACTTC; CDR3aa: CASSLAGLAKETQYF
abundance: -; d_gene: TRBD2; v_gene: TRBV11-2; len: 16; j_gene: TRBJ2-3; CDR3nt: TGTGCCAGCAGCCGGGGCGCGGGGGGTAGCACAGATACGCAGTATTTT; CDR3aa: CASSRGAGGSTDTQYF
abundance: -; d_gene: -; v_gene: TRBV9; len: 13; j_gene: TRBJ2-3; CDR3nt: TGTGCCAGCAGCCGAGGAAAACTCGATACGCAGTATTTT; CDR3aa: CASSRGKLDTQYF
abundance: -; d_gene: -; v_gene: TRBV10-2; len: 15; j_gene: TRBJ2-1; CDR3nt: TGCGCCAGCAGTGAGCAGGGGCGCTCCTACAATGAGCAGTTCTTC; CDR3aa: CASSEQGRSYNEQFF
abundance: -; d_gene: -; v_gene: TRBV28; len: 16; j_gene: TRBJ1-1; CDR3nt: TGTGCCAGCAGTTCACCTCCCCCCGCCACCGGCACTGAAGCTTTCTTT; CDR3aa: CASSSPPPATGTEAFF
abundance: -; d_gene: TRBD1; v_gene: TRBV5-1; len: 20; j_gene: TRBJ1-1; CDR3nt: TGCGCCAGCAGCTTGTTTCGGTTTGACAGGGGGCTTCGGTTGGATACTGAAGCTTTCTTT; CDR3aa: CASSLFRFDRGLRLDTEAFF
abundance: -; d_gene: TRBD1; v_gene: TRBV5-1; len: 16; j_gene: TRBJ2-1; CDR3nt: TGCGCTAGCAGCTTGGGGCCGGGACAGGGTGAAAATGAGCAGTTCTTC; CDR3aa: CASSLGPGQGENEQFF
abundance: few; d_gene: TRBD2; v_gene: TRBV9; len: 20; j_gene: TRBJ2-5; CDR3nt: TGTGCCAGCAGCGTAGTCCCTAGCGGCTCCGGACTAGCGGGAGGGGGGACCCAGTACTTC; CDR3aa: CASSVVPSGSGLAGGGTQYF
abundance: few; d_gene: -; v_gene: TRBV18; len: 17; j_gene: TRBJ2-2; CDR3nt: TGTGCCAGCTCACCATTTTCGACAGCCTCGAACACCGGGGAGCTGTTTTTT; CDR3aa: CASSPFSTASNTGELFF
abundance: -; d_gene: -; v_gene: TRBV6-5; len: 15; j_gene: TRBJ1-2; CDR3nt: TGTGCCAGCAGTTACCCCACCGGGGGGCGGGCTGGCTACACCTTC; CDR3aa: CASSYPTGGRAGYTF
abundance: -; d_gene: TRBD1; v_gene: TRBV2; len: 15; j_gene: TRBJ1-6; CDR3nt: TGTGCCAGCAGGACAGACAGGGCAGATAATTCACCCCTCCACTTT; CDR3aa: CASRTDRADNSPLHF
abundance: -; d_gene: -; v_gene: TRBV18; len: 15; j_gene: TRBJ2-7; CDR3nt: TGTGCCAGCTCACCACCTCGGACAGCTACCTACGAGCAGTACTTC; CDR3aa: CASSPPRTATYEQYF
abundance: -; d_gene: -; v_gene: TRBV19; len: 15; j_gene: TRBJ1-2; CDR3nt: TGTGCCATCAATAAGCAGGGAGGGCGGAACTATGGCTACACCTTC; CDR3aa: CAINKQGGRNYGYTF
abundance: -; d_gene: TRBD2; v_gene: TRBV27; len: 15; j_gene: TRBJ2-5; CDR3nt: TGTGCCAGCAGTCTCCTAGCGGGAGCCCGGGAGACCCAGTACTTC; CDR3aa: CASSLLAGARETQYF
abundance: once; d_gene: -; v_gene: TRBV19; len: 15; j_gene: TRBJ1-2; CDR3nt: TGTGCCAGTAGTATAGCGTACAGCATGAACCATGGCTACACCTTC; CDR3aa: CASSIAYSMNHGYTF
abundance: -; d_gene: -; v_gene: TRBV7-6; len: 14; j_gene: TRBJ2-7; CDR3nt: TGTGCCAGCAGCTTAGCCCTAGCGAGCTACGAGCAGTACTTC; CDR3aa: CASSLALASYEQYF
abundance: -; d_gene: -; v_gene: TRBV2; len: 15; j_gene: TRBJ1-3; CDR3nt: TGTGCCAGCAGCGCGACTCCCGTAGCTGGAAACACCATATATTTT; CDR3aa: CASSATPVAGNTIYF